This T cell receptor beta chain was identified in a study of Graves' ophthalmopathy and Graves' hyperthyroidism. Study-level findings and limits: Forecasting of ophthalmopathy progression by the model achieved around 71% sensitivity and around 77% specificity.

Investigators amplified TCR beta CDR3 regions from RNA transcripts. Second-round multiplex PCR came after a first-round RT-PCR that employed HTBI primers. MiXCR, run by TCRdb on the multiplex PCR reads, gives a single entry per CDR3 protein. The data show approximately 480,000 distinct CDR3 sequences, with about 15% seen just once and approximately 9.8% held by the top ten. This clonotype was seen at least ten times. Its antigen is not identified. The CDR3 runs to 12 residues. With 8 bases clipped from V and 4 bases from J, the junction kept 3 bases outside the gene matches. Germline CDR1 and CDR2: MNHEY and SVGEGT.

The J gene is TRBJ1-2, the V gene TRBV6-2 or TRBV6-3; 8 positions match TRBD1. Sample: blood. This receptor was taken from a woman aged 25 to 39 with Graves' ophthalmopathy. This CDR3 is CASQQGGYGYTF. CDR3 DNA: TGTGCCAGCCAACAGGGGGGCTATGGCTACACCTTC.